The clone carrying this T cell receptor beta chain showed up just once. This specimen belongs to a study of T cell changes during pregnancy in multiple sclerosis. This CDR3 is built from 15 residues. Germline CDR1 reads SGHNT; CDR2 reads YENEEA. Trimming removed 0 bases at V and 9 bases at J, with 15 bases between. Produced via immunoSEQ multiplex PCR; TCRdb's table is partial and in-frame only. The table lists about 83,000 clones, 91% of them singletons. The source of this sequence is a female donor in good health, serving as a control in a pregnancy study. Some clones in this sample may be carry-over from other donors' samples. The input for sequencing was PBMCs, taken in the first trimester of pregnancy. The chain is built from TRBV11-3 and TRBJ2-1; the D gene is possibly TRBD2 (7 bases). The CDR3 region has the DNA TGTGCCAGCAGCTTAGATTGGGGGGGGGCAAGTGAGCAGTTCTTC. Protein: CASSLDWGGASEQFF.